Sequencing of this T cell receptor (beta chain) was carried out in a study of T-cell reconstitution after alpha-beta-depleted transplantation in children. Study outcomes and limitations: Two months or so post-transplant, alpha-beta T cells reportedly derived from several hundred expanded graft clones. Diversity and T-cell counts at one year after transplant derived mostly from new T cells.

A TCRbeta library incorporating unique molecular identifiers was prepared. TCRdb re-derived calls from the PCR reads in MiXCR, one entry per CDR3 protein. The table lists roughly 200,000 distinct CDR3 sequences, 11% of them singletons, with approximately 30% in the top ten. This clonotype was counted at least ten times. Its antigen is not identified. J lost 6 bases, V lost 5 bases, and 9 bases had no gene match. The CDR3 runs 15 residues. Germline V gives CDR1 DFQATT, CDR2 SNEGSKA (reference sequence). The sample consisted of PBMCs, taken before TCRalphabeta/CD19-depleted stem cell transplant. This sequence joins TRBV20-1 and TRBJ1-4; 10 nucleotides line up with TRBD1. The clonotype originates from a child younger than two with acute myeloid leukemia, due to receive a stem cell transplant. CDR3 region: CSAGQSGTGDEKLFF. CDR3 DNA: TGCAGTGCTGGCCAAAGCGGGACAGGGGATGAAAAACTGTTTTTT.